In this sample, the clone carrying this T cell receptor (beta chain) turned up a few times. MiXCR was run by TCRdb on the 5' RACE reads, yielding one entry per CDR3 protein. The table includes fewer than 25,000 distinct CDR3 sequences, 30% detected once. The CDR3 has 19 amino acids. J was trimmed by 0 bases and V by 0 bases; bases with no gene match: 9. Germline V gene sequence: CDR1 MGHRA, CDR2 YSYEKL. The rearrangement links TRBV4-1 to TRBJ2-3; TRBD2 matches 10 bases. Specimen: tumor-infiltrating naive CD4+ T cells sorted from the breast tumor. Subset noted: naive CD4+ T cells, CD4+CD45RA+CD25-. The receptor was derived from a female donor with breast cancer. The CDR3 region has the DNA TGCGCCAGCAGCCAAGAGGGGGTAGCGGGAGGACCTAGCACAGATACGCAGTATTTT. This gives the protein CASSQEGVAGGPSTDTQYF.